Sequencing of this TCR beta chain was carried out in a study of T-cell reconstitution after alpha-beta-depleted transplantation in children. Unique molecular identifiers were used to barcode this TCRbeta library. TCRdb processed the PCR reads anew with MiXCR; each CDR3 protein has one entry. Seen here are some 460,000 distinct CDR3 sequences, roughly 16% observed once, and the top ten hold about 32%. Whole-study results and caveats: Expanded graft clones, several hundred of them, were reportedly the source of alpha-beta T cells about two months after transplant. T cells produced anew were the main source of T-cell counts and diversity one year after transplant. It was surviving recipient T cells and thymic progenitors that gave some patients high TCRbeta diversity at day 60.

The CDR3 runs 16 residues. V shed 4 bases and J 5 bases; nucleotides not matched to a gene: 11. CDR1 and CDR2 from the germline V gene are LGHNA and YSLEER. As to this clonotype: Antigen unknown.

The source of this sequence is a boy under two years old who had a stem cell transplant for Wiskott-Aldrich syndrome, so the T cells may come from the graft donor. The chain has TRBV4-3 and TRBJ2-3; TRBD2 matches at 8 bases. The sample in question was PBMCs, mostly from graft donor cells, obtained 360 days after TCRalphabeta/CD19-depleted stem cell transplant. The CDR3 region is CASSPGVAGRVDTQYF. In DNA form, the CDR3 reads TGCGCCAGCAGCCCTGGGGTAGCGGGAAGGGTAGATACGCAGTATTTT.